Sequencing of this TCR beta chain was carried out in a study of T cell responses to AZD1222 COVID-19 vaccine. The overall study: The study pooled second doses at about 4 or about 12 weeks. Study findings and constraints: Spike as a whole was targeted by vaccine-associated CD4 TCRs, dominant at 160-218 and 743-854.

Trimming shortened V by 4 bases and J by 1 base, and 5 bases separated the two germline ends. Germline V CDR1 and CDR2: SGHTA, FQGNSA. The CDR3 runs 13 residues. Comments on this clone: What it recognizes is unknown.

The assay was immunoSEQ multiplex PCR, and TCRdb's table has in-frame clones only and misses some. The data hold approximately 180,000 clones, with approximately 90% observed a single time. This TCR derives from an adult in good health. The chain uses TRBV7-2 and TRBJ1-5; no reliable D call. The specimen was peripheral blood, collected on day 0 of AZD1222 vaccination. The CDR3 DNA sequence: TGTGCCAGCAGCTACGACAGCAATCAGCCCCAGCATTTT. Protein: CASSYDSNQPQHF.